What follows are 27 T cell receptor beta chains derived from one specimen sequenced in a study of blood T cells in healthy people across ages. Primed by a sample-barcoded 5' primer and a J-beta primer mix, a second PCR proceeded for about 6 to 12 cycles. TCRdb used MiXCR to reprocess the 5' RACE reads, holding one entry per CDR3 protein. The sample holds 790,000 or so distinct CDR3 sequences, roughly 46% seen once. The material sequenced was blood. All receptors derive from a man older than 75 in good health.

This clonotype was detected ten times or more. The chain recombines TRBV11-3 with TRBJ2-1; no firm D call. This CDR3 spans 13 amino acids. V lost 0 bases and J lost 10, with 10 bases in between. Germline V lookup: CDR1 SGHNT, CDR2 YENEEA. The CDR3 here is CASSLERSGEQFF. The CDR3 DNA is TGTGCCAGCAGCTTAGAGCGGAGTGGGGAGCAGTTCTTC.

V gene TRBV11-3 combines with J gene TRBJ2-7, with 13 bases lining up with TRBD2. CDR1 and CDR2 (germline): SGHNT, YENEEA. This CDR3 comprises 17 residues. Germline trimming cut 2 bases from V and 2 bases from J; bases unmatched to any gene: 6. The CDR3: CASSLFGTSGETYEQYF. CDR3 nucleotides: TGTGCCAGCAGCTTATTCGGGACTAGCGGGGAAACCTACGAGCAGTACTTC.

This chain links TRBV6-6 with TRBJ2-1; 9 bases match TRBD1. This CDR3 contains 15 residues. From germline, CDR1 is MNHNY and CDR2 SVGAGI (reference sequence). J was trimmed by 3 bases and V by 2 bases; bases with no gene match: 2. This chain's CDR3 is CASSYRDRVYNEQFF. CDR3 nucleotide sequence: TGTGCCAGCAGTTACCGGGACAGGGTCTACAATGAGCAGTTCTTC.

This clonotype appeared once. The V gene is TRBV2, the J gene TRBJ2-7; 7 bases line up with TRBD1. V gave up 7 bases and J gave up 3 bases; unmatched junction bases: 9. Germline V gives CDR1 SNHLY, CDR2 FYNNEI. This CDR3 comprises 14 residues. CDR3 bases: TGTGCCAGCACGATCGATGGGACAGTCTACGAGCAGTACTTC. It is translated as CASTIDGTVYEQYF.

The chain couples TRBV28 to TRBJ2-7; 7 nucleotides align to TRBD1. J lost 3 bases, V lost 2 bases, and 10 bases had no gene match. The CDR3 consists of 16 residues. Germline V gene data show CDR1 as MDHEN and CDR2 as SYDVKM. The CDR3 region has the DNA TGTGCCAGCAGTTTAGGCAACAGGGGACAAGGCTACGAGCAGTACTTC. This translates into CASSLGNRGQGYEQYF.

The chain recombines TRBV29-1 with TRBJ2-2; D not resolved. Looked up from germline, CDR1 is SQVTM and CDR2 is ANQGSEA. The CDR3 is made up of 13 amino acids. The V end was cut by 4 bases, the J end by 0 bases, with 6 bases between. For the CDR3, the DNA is TGCAGCGTTGTTTTAGCGAACACCGGGGAGCTGTTTTTT. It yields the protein CSVVLANTGELFF.

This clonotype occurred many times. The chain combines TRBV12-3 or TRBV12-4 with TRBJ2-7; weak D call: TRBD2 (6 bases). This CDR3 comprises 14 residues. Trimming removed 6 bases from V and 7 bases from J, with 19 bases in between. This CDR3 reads CASSSWAIAGEQYF. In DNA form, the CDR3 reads TGTGCCAGCAGCTCTTGGGCGATTGCGGGGGAGCAGTACTTC.

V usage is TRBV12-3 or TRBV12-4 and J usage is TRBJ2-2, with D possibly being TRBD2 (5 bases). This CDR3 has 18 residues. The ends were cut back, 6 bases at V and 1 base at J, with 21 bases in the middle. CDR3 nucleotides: TGTGCCAGCAGCCCCCTCGGGGTCGGAGTCTGGAACACCGGGGAGCTGTTTTTT. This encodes CASSPLGVGVWNTGELFF.

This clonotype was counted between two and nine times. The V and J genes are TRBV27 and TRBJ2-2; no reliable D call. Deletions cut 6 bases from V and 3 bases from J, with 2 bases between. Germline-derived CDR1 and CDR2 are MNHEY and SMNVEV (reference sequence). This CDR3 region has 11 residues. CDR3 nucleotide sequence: TGTGCCAGCAGGGACACCGGGGAGCTGTTTTTT. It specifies CASRDTGELFF.

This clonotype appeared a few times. The CDR3 sequence is CAWSVPASGIGTQYF. CDR3 sequence (DNA): TGTGCCTGGAGTGTCCCAGCGAGCGGGATCGGGACCCAGTACTTC. V usage is TRBV30 and J usage is TRBJ2-5, with 7 bases identical to TRBD2. Germline CDR1 is GTSNPN and CDR2 is SVGIG (reference sequence). V lost 0 bases, J lost 7 bases, and 11 bases stayed unmatched. This CDR3 comprises 15 residues.

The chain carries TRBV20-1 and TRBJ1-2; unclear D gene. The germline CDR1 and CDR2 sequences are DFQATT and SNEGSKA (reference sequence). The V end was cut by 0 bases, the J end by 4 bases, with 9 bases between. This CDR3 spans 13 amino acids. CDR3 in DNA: TGCAGTGCTAGAGAGGAGGGAGCCTATGGCTACACCTTC. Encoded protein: CSAREEGAYGYTF.

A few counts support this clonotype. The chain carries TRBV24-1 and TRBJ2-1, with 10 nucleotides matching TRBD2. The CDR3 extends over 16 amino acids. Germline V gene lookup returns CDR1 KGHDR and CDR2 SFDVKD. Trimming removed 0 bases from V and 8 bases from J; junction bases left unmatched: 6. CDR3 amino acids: CATSDLYLAGGDEQFF. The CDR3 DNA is TGTGCCACCAGTGATTTGTATTTAGCGGGAGGAGATGAGCAGTTCTTC.

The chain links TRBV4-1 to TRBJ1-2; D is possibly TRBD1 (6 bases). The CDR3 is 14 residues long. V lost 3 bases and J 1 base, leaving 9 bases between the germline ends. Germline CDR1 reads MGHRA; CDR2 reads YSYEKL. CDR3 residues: CASSHIGGNYGYTF. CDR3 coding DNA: TGCGCCAGCAGCCATATAGGGGGTAACTATGGCTACACCTTC.

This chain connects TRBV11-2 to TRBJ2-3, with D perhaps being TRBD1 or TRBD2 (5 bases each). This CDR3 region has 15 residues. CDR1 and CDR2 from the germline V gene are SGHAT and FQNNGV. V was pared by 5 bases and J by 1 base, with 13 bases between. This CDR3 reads CASSPHTGRTDTQYF. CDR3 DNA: TGTGCCAGCAGCCCTCACACGGGGCGCACAGATACGCAGTATTTT.

The CDR3 nucleotides read TGTGCCAGCAGCGCCCTTCCTACTAGCAGCAATGAGCAGTTCTTC. Its translation is CASSALPTSSNEQFF. The V gene is TRBV7-2, the J gene TRBJ2-1, with a weak D call TRBD2 (6 bases). Trimming left V 5 bases short and J 6 bases short, with 17 bases between. This CDR3 region has 15 residues. Germline V gives CDR1 SGHTA, CDR2 FQGNSA.

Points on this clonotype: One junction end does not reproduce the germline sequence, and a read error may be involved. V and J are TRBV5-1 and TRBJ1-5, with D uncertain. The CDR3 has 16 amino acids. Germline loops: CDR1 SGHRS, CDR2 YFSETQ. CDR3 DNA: TGCGCCAGCAGCTTTCGGAGGGAAACCAGCAATCAGTCCCAGCATTTT. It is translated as CASSFRRETSNQSQHF.

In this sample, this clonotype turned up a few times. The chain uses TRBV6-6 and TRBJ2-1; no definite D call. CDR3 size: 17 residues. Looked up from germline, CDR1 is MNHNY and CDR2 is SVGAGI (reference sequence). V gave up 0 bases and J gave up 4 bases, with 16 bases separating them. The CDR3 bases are TGTGCCAGCAGTTACTCGAGGCGTCTAGGAGAGTACAATGAGCAGTTCTTC. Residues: CASSYSRRLGEYNEQFF.

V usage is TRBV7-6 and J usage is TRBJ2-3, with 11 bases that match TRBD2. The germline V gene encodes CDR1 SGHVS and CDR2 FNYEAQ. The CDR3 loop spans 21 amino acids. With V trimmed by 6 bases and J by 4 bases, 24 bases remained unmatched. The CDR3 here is CASRKLVNVVGVAGGPDTQYF. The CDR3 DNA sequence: TGTGCCAGCAGGAAGCTTGTTAATGTGGTTGGAGTAGCGGGAGGGCCAGATACGCAGTATTTT.

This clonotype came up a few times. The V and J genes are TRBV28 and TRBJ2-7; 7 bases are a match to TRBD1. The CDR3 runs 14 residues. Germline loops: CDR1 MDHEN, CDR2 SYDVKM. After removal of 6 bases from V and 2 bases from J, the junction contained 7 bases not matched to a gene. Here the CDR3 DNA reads TGTGCCAGCAGGAGATCCACAGGGGCCTACGAGCAGTACTTC. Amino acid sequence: CASRRSTGAYEQYF.

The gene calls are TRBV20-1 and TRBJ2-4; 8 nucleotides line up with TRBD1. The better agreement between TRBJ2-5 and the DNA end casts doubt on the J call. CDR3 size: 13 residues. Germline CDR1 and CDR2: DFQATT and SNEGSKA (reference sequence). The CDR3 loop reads CSAGTGMEETQYF. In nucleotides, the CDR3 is TGCAGTGCTGGGACAGGAATGGAAGAGACCCAGTACTTC.

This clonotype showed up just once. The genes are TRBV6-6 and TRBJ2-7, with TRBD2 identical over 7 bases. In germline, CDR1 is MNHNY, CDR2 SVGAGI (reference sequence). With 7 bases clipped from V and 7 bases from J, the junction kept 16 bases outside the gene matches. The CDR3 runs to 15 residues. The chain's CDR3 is CASTLSGIAANEQYF. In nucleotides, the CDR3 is TGTGCCAGCACCTTAAGCGGGATTGCCGCCAATGAGCAGTACTTC.

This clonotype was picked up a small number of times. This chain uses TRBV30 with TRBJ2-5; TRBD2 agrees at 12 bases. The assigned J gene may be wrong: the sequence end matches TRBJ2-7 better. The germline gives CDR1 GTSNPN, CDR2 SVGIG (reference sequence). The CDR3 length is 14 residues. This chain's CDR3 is CAWSVLAGGFEQYF. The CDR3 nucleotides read TGTGCCTGGAGTGTGCTAGCGGGAGGGTTCGAGCAGTACTTC.

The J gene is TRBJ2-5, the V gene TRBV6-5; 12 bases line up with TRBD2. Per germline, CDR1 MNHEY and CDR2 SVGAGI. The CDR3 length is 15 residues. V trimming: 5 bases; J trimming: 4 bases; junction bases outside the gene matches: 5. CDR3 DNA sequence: TGTGCCAGCAGTGCCCAGACTAGCGGGGGAGAGACCCAGTACTTC. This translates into CASSAQTSGGETQYF.

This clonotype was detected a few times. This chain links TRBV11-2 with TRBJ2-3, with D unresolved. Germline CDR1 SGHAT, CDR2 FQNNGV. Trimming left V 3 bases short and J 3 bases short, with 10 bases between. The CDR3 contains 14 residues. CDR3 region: CASSFGLKTDTQYF. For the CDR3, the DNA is TGTGCCAGCAGCTTCGGGCTGAAGACAGATACGCAGTATTTT.

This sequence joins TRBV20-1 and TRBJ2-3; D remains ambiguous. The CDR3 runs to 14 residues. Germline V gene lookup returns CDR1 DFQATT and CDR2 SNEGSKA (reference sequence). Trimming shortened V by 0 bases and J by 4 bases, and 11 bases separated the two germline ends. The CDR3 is CSARDPPGPDTQYF. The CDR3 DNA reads TGCAGTGCTAGAGATCCGCCGGGCCCAGATACGCAGTATTTT.

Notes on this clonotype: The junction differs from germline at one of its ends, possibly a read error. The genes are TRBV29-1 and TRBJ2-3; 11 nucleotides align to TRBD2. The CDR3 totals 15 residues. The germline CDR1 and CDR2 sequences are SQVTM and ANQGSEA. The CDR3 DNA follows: TGCAGCGTTGTAGGGACTAGCGGTAGCACAGGTACGCAGTATTTT. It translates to CSVVGTSGSTGTQYF.

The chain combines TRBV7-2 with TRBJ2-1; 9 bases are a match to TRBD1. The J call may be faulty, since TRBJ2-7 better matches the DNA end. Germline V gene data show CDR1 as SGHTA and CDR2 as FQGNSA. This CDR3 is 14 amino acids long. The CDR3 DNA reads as TGTGCCAGCAGCATTGGGACAGGGTACAATGAGCAGTACTTC. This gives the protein CASSIGTGYNEQYF.